Listed below are T cell receptor beta chains from one sample, sequenced in a study of blood T cell repertoires in COVID-19. TCRdb's copy holds only in-frame clones and misses some; the assay was immunoSEQ multiplex PCR. The data show 200,000 to 250,000 clones, 80% to 90% seen once. Input material: peripheral blood. These receptors were obtained from a woman of 80 years or more with COVID-19, enrolled during active disease. CDR3s include the opening cysteine and the closing phenylalanine or tryptophan. The D gene is left open where the match is weak. Size is omitted from some rows. Given values are once, few, many or a class for expanded clones.

j_gene | v_gene | d_gene | abundance | CDR3nt | CDR3aa
TRBJ1-3 | TRBV2 | NA | NA | TGTGCCAGCAGTGAGGCGGGGCTTGGAAACACCATATATTTT | CASSEAGLGNTIYF
TRBJ2-7 | TRBV2 | TRBD1 | NA | TGTGCCAGCAGTGAACCTTGGACAGGACTCAACGAGCAGTACTTC | CASSEPWTGLNEQYF
TRBJ2-3 | TRBV6-4 | TRBD2 | NA | TGTCCTTGCCGGGGGGGCTCAGATACGCAGTATTTT | CPCRGGSDTQYF
TRBJ1-1 | TRBV5-5 | NA | NA | TGTGCCAGCATCGACTTTGGGTCTTATGGGACTTACGGAGCTTTCTTT | CASIDFGSYGTYGAFF
TRBJ2-3 | TRBV7-2 | TRBD2 | NA | TGTGCCAGCAGCTCCCCTCGTCCGGGACTAGCGGGAGAAGATACGCAGTATTTT | CASSSPRPGLAGEDTQYF
TRBJ1-5 | TRBV3-1/TRBV3-2 | NA | NA | TGTGCCAGCAGCCAAGTCTCGGGAAGCAATCAGCCCCAGCATTTT | CASSQVSGSNQPQHF
TRBJ1-1 | TRBV18 | TRBD1 | NA | TGTGCCAGCTCACCATCGGAGGCAGGGGGAACTGAAGCTTTCTTT | CASSPSEAGGTEAFF
TRBJ1-1 | TRBV7-2 | NA | once | TGTGCCAGCAGCTCAGGTCGGAACACTGAAGCTTTCTTT | CASSSGRNTEAFF
TRBJ2-7 | TRBV4-2 | NA | NA | TGTGCCAGCAGCCAAGGAGGTGCGTTCTCCAGATCCTCCTTCTACGAGCAGTACTTC | CASSQGGAFSRSSFYEQYF
TRBJ1-5 | TRBV6-2/TRBV6-3 | TRBD1 | NA | TGTGCCAGCAGTTATTTTCGGCAGGGGGCATCTCAGCCCCAGCATTTT | CASSYFRQGASQPQHF
TRBJ1-4 | TRBV2 | NA | few | TGTGCCAGCAGGGATGACAGGAGAAATGAAAAACTGTTTTTT | CASRDDRRNEKLFF